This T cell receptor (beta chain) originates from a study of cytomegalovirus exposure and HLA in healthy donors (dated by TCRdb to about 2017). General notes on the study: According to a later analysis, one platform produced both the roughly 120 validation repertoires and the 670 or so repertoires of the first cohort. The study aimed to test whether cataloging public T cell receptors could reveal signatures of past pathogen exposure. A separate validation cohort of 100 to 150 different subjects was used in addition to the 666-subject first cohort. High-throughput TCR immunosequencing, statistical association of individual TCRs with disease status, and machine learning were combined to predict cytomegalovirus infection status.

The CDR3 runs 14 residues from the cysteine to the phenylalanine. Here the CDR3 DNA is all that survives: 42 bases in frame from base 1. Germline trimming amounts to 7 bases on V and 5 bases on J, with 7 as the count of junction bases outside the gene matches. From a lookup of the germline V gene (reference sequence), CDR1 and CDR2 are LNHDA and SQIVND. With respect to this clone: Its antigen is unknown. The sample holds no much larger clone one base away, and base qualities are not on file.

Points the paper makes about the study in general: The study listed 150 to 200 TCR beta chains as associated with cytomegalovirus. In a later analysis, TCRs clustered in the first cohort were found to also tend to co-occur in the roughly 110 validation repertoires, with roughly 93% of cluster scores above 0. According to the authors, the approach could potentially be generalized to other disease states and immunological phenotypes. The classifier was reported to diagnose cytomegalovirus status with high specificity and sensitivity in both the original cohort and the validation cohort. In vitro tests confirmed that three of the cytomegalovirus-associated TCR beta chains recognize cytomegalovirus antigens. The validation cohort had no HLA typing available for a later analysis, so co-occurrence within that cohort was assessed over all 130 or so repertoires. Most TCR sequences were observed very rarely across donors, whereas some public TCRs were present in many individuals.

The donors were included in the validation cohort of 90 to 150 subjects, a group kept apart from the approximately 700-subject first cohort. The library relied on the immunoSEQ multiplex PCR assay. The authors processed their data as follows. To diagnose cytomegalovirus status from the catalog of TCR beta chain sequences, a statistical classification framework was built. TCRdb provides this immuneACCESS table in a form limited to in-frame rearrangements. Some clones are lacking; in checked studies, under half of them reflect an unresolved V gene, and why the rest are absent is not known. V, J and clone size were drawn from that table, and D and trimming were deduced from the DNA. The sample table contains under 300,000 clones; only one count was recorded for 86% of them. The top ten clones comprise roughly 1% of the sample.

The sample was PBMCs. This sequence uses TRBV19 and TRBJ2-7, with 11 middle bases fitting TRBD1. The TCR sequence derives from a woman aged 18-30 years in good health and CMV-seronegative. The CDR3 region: CASTRGTGGNEQYF. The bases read TGTGCCAGTACCCGAGGGACAGGGGGTAACGAGCAGTACTTC.